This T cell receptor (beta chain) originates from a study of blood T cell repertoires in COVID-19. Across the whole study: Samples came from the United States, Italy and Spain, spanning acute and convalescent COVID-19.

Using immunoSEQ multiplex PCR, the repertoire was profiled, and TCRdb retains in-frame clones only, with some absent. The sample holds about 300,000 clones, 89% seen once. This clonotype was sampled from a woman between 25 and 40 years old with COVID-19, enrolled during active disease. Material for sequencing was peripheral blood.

The CDR3 here is CASSFSGGPWYV. CDR3 DNA: TGTGCCAGCAGCTTCAGCGGGGGGCCTTGGTACGTC. V gene TRBV5-6 combines with J gene TRBJ2-7; 9 bases align to TRBD2. After removal of 2 bases from V and 12 bases from J, the junction contained 6 bases not matched to a gene. This CDR3 has 12 residues. Germline CDR1 is SGHDT and CDR2 is YYEEEE.